Shown below are 32 T cell receptor beta chains from a single sample sequenced in a study of lymphopenia after photon versus proton radiotherapy (dated by TCRdb to between 2018 and 2021). Receptor libraries were prepared by the immunoSEQ multiplex PCR assay. TCRdb mirrors the immuneACCESS table, restricted to in-frame sequences. Some clones are absent from its copies; in checked studies, under half trace to an unresolved V gene, and the reason for the others is unknown. Here the sample has more than 30,000 clones; 89% occur a single time. Jointly, the top ten make up more than 6.5% of the sample. The input for sequencing was peripheral blood, taken from a patient treated with proton-based radiotherapy. These TCRs come from an older woman with pancreatic cancer. Some clones in this sample may be carry-over from other donors' samples.

This clone appeared once. The same CDR3 can be traced to other DNA sequences in this sample. The rearrangement links TRBV7-9 to TRBJ1-5; D remains ambiguous. Trimming shortened V by 2 bases and J by 0 bases, and 2 bases separated the two germline ends. CDR1 and CDR2 from the germline V gene are SEHNR and FQNEAQ (reference sequence). This CDR3 region has 13 residues. This chain's CDR3 is CASSLNSNQPQHF. CDR3 in DNA: TGTGCCAGCAGCTTAAATAGCAATCAGCCCCAGCATTTT.

This chain uses TRBV6-1 with TRBJ1-2, with D perhaps matching TRBD1 (6 bases). This CDR3 has 11 amino acids. Germline loops: CDR1 MNHNS, CDR2 SASEGT. The V and J ends lost 8 bases and 8 bases respectively, with 12 bases between them. The chain's CDR3 is CASDNREGYTF. In DNA, the CDR3 is TGTGCCAGCGATAACAGGGAAGGCTACACCTTC.

The V and J genes are TRBV28 and TRBJ1-5; D call uncertain. V lost 5 bases to trimming and J lost 3 bases, with 17 bases between them. Germline values: CDR1 MDHEN, CDR2 SYDVKM. The CDR3 is 16 residues long. For the CDR3, the DNA is TGTGCCAGCAGTGTAAGGGAAGGTCGGGTCAATCAGCCCCAGCATTTT. It specifies CASSVREGRVNQPQHF.

This chain connects TRBV7-9 to TRBJ1-1, with D unresolved. V lost 3 bases and J lost 1, with 6 bases in between. Germline assignment: CDR1 SEHNR and CDR2 FQNEAQ (reference sequence). CDR3 length: 13 amino acids. The CDR3 protein is CASSFRGNTEAFF. CDR3 nucleotides: TGTGCCAGCAGCTTCCGGGGGAACACTGAAGCTTTCTTT.

This clone was observed a single time. The chain has TRBV28 and TRBJ2-7; D unclear. The CDR3 consists of 13 residues. The V gene lost 10 bases and the J gene lost 1 base, with 14 bases spanning the gap. CDR1 and CDR2 from the germline V gene are MDHEN and SYDVKM. The DNA of the CDR3 is TGTGCCACTTCTTCCGCCGGGTCCTACGAGCAGTACTTC. Translation: CATSSAGSYEQYF.

This rearrangement joins TRBV29-1 to TRBJ1-1; D is perhaps TRBD1 (6 bases). V dropped 5 bases and J dropped 4 bases, with 17 bases sitting between them. Germline V lookup: CDR1 SQVTM, CDR2 ANQGSEA. The CDR3 runs to 14 residues. CDR3 sequence (DNA): TGCAGCGTTCGAAAGGGGGGACTAAGCACTGAAGCTTTCTTT. Residues: CSVRKGGLSTEAFF.

The J gene is TRBJ2-5, the V gene TRBV7-2, with 7 bases lining up with TRBD2. Germline lookup yields CDR1 SGHTA and CDR2 FQGNSA. The CDR3 contains 13 residues. Germline trimming cut 8 bases from V and 5 bases from J; bases unmatched to any gene: 8. The CDR3 DNA reads as TGTGCCAGCCGAACTGCGGGGGTGGAGACCCAGTACTTC. It codes for CASRTAGVETQYF. The full variable domain, in which reference TRBV7-2 and TRBJ2-5 provide the parts outside the CDR3, is GAGVSQSPSNKVTEKGKDVELRCDPISGHTALYWYRQSLGQGLEFLIYFQGNSAPDKSGLPSDRFSAERTGGSVSTLTIQRTQQEDSAVYLCASRTAGVETQYFGPGTRLLVL.

The genes are TRBV4-3 and TRBJ2-2, with D possibly being TRBD1 (5 bases). The CDR3 spans 15 residues. The germline V gene encodes CDR1 LGHNA and CDR2 YSLEER. V was cut by 1 base and J by 6 bases, with 12 bases left in between. CDR3 protein: CASSQGTGLAGELFF. In DNA, the CDR3 is TGCGCCAGCAGCCAAGGAACAGGTCTGGCCGGGGAGCTGTTTTTT.

The rearrangement uses TRBV19 and TRBJ1-1; no reliable D call. The V and J ends lost 1 base and 6 bases respectively, with 9 bases between them. The CDR3 sequence is 13 residues long. Germline CDR1 LNHDA, CDR2 SQIVND (reference sequence). In DNA, the CDR3 is TGTGCCAGTAGTATAGGATTCCGGGCTGAAGCTTTCTTT. Translation gives CASSIGFRAEAFF.

The chain recombines TRBV11-3 with TRBJ2-1; 8 bases map to TRBD1. The CDR3 is 17 amino acids. With V trimmed by 0 bases and J by 6 bases, 10 bases remained unmatched. Germline assignment: CDR1 SGHNT and CDR2 YENEEA. The CDR3 here is CASSLEGQAGGFNEQFF. The CDR3 DNA reads as TGTGCCAGCAGCTTAGAGGGACAGGCCGGTGGATTCAATGAGCAGTTCTTC.

V gene TRBV27 combines with J gene TRBJ1-1; D not resolved. Trimming shortened V by 4 bases and J by 1 base, and 7 bases separated the two germline ends. This CDR3 contains 13 residues. CDR1 and CDR2 (germline): MNHEY, SMNVEV (reference sequence). CDR3 DNA: TGTGCCAGCAGTTCGCTAAAGAACACTGAAGCTTTCTTT. This gives the protein CASSSLKNTEAFF.

The rearrangement links TRBV7-2 to TRBJ1-2, with 8 nucleotides matching TRBD1. CDR1 is SGHTA, CDR2 FQGNSA, per germline. The CDR3 has 16 amino acids. V lost 0 bases to trimming and J lost 8 bases; unmatched junction nucleotides: 11. The DNA of the CDR3 is TGTGCCAGCAGCTTAGCCGACAGGGGCCATATACAAGGCTACACCTTC. Amino acids: CASSLADRGHIQGYTF.

V usage is TRBV5-1 and J usage is TRBJ1-1; a weak D match, TRBD1 (5 bases). V was cut by 5 bases and J by 7 bases, with 18 bases left in between. CDR3 size: 14 residues. The germline V gene encodes CDR1 SGHRS and CDR2 YFSETQ. The DNA for the CDR3 is TGCGCCAGCAGTCGGTCAGGGAATAGCGGTGAAGCTTTCTTT. This codes for CASSRSGNSGEAFF. The complete variable domain, with remaining parts taken from reference TRBV5-1 and TRBJ1-1, reads KAGVTQTPRYLIKTRGQQVTLSCSPISGHRSVSWYQQTPGQGLQFLFEYFSETQRNKGNFPGRFSGRQFSNSRSEMNVSTLELGDSALYLCASSRSGNSGEAFFGQGTRLTVV.

This clone has only one observation. The rearrangement joins TRBV18 to TRBJ1-5; perhaps TRBD1 as D (5 bases). Between the trimmed V and J ends, which lost 3 bases and 2 bases, there was a span of 14 bases. CDR1 is KGHSH, CDR2 LQKENI, per germline. CDR3 length equals 16 residues. This chain's CDR3 is CASSPPNEGGNQPQHF. CDR3 bases: TGTGCCAGCTCACCCCCTAACGAAGGGGGCAATCAGCCCCAGCATTTT.

The genes are TRBV7-2 and TRBJ2-1, with a tentative D call TRBD2 (6 bases). The ends were cut back, 0 bases at V and 8 bases at J, with 14 bases in the middle. This CDR3 is built from 15 residues. Germline V gene data show CDR1 as SGHTA and CDR2 as FQGNSA. Here the CDR3 DNA reads TGTGCCAGCAGCTTAGCGGGAGGTGGGTTCCATGAGCAGTTCTTC. Encoded protein: CASSLAGGGFHEQFF. Variable domain in full (rest from reference TRBV7-2 and TRBJ2-1): GAGVSQSPSNKVTEKGKDVELRCDPISGHTALYWYRQSLGQGLEFLIYFQGNSAPDKSGLPSDRFSAERTGGSVSTLTIQRTQQEDSAVYLCASSLAGGGFHEQFFGPGTRLTVL.

V gene TRBV9 combines with J gene TRBJ2-5; 8 nucleotides agree with TRBD2. After removal of 0 bases from V and 5 bases from J, the junction contained 3 bases not matched to a gene. The CDR3 sequence is 14 residues long. Germline CDR1 and CDR2: SGDLS and YYNGEE. In nucleotides, the CDR3 is TGTGCCAGCAGCGTAGCGGGAGGGGCGGAGACCCAGTACTTC. Encoded protein: CASSVAGGAETQYF.

The chain carries TRBV4-1 and TRBJ2-1, with a tentative D call TRBD1 (6 bases). Germline loops: CDR1 MGHRA, CDR2 YSYEKL. V lost 0 bases, J lost 6 bases, and 18 bases lay in between. There are 17 residues in the CDR3. The CDR3 loop reads CASSQDLTSRGFNEQFF. For the CDR3, the DNA is TGCGCCAGCAGCCAAGATTTAACCTCGAGGGGGTTCAATGAGCAGTTCTTC.

The chain links TRBV6-5 to TRBJ1-3; the match to TRBD1 covers 7 bases. In germline, CDR1 is MNHEY, CDR2 SVGAGI. The CDR3 runs to 15 residues. The trim removed 6 bases at V and 1 base at J, leaving 6 bases unmatched. The CDR3 loop reads CASRRQGLSGNTIYF. The CDR3, as DNA: TGTGCCAGCAGGCGACAGGGTTTATCTGGAAACACCATATATTTT.

The rearrangement links TRBV11-2 to TRBJ2-4, with 8 bases that match TRBD1. Germline lookup yields CDR1 SGHAT and CDR2 FQNNGV. V was pared by 0 bases and J by 9 bases, with 4 bases of the junction left unmatched. CDR3 length: 14 amino acids. The CDR3 reads CASSLEDRGTIQYF. CDR3 sequence (DNA): TGTGCCAGCAGCTTAGAAGACAGGGGAACCATTCAGTACTTC.

The chain carries TRBV10-3 and TRBJ1-5; perhaps TRBD1 as D (5 bases). CDR1 and CDR2 from the germline V gene are ENHRY and SYGVKD. Trimming cost V 0 bases and J 0 bases, with 9 bases left between them. The CDR3 is 16 amino acids. The CDR3, as DNA: TGTGCCATCAGTGAGTCGAGACAGTATAGCAATCAGCCCCAGCATTTT. Amino acid sequence: CAISESRQYSNQPQHF.

This chain joins TRBV25-1 and TRBJ1-1; the D is unclear. CDR3 length: 12 amino acids. From germline, CDR1 is MGHDK and CDR2 SYGVNS. The V and J ends lost 2 bases and 7 bases respectively, with 8 bases between them. For the CDR3, the DNA is TGTGCCAGCAGTGAAAGGCAGGATGAAGCTTTCTTT. Translated: CASSERQDEAFF.

The gene calls are TRBV30 and TRBJ1-1; TRBD1 matches at 9 bases. Trimming at V came to 3 bases and at J to 5 bases, leaving 4 bases not matched to a gene. CDR1 is GTSNPN and CDR2 is SVGIG in the germline V gene (reference sequence). This CDR3 has 13 amino acids. DNA of the CDR3: TGTGCCTGGAGACAGGGGGCGAGGACTGAAGCTTTCTTT. This encodes CAWRQGARTEAFF.

The CDR3 DNA sequence: TGTGCCAGCAGTTTGTGGATCTCTGGGGCCAACGTCCTGACTTTC. As protein: CASSLWISGANVLTF. V gene TRBV28 combines with J gene TRBJ2-6; no clear D gene. The CDR3 totals 15 residues. Germline loops: CDR1 MDHEN, CDR2 SYDVKM. V gave up 3 bases and J gave up 0 bases, with 6 bases separating them.

This chain connects TRBV27 to TRBJ1-6, with D maybe TRBD1 (6 bases). The CDR3 totals 16 residues. Germline-derived CDR1 and CDR2 are MNHEY and SMNVEV (reference sequence). Trimming pared 0 bases from V and 7 bases from J, leaving 13 bases between. For the CDR3, the DNA is TGTGCCAGCAGTTTATCACCGGGGACATTGAATTCACCCCTCCACTTT. The encoded protein is CASSLSPGTLNSPLHF.

This chain uses TRBV10-3 with TRBJ1-3; no reliable D call. The CDR3 totals 15 residues. Trimming pared 4 bases from V and 0 bases from J, leaving 10 bases between. Germline V lookup: CDR1 ENHRY, CDR2 SYGVKD. CDR3: CAISVNGLSGNTIYF. The CDR3, as DNA: TGTGCCATCAGTGTCAACGGCCTCTCTGGAAACACCATATATTTT.

The genes are TRBV30 and TRBJ2-1; 9 nucleotides line up with TRBD2. CDR3 length: 15 amino acids. Losses at the gene ends were 3 bases for V and 5 bases for J; bases not matched to a gene: 8. Germline-derived CDR1 and CDR2 are GTSNPN and SVGIG (reference sequence). For the CDR3, the DNA is TGTGCCTGGAGAGCCGGGACTAGCAGCAACAATGAGCAGTTCTTC. This codes for CAWRAGTSSNNEQFF.

This chain joins TRBV19 and TRBJ2-7; D is uncertain. V gave up 6 bases and J gave up 2 bases, with 11 bases separating them. CDR3 length: 13 residues. The V gene's germline CDR1 is LNHDA and CDR2 SQIVND (reference sequence). The CDR3 DNA reads as TGTGCCAGTAGCCCGGGCCACCCCTACGAGCAGTACTTC. It specifies CASSPGHPYEQYF.

The J gene is TRBJ1-5, the V gene TRBV30, with a possible D match to TRBD1 (5 bases). The ends were cut back, 4 bases at V and 3 bases at J, with 19 bases in the middle. The CDR3 length is 16 residues. The germline V gene has CDR1 GTSNPN and CDR2 SVGIG (reference sequence). CDR3 sequence reads: CAWKPRRGDSNQPQHF. CDR3 sequence (DNA): TGTGCCTGGAAACCTAGACGGGGGGACTCCAATCAGCCCCAGCATTTT.

This clone was counted once. The V and J genes are TRBV15 and TRBJ2-7; possible D gene TRBD2, 6 bases. V gave up 2 bases and J gave up 6 bases, with 14 bases separating them. Germline V gene lookup returns CDR1 LNHNV and CDR2 YYDKDF (reference sequence). The CDR3 length is 14 residues. The CDR3 region is CATSRSLAGGEQYF. CDR3 DNA sequence: TGTGCCACCAGCAGATCATTAGCCGGGGGCGAGCAGTACTTC.

The chain couples TRBV29-1 to TRBJ2-1, with D tentatively TRBD2 (5 bases). The CDR3 runs to 15 residues. Germline assignment: CDR1 SQVTM and CDR2 ANQGSEA. V was cut by 3 bases and J by 2 bases, with 14 bases left in between. The CDR3 DNA follows: TGCAGCGTTGATTGGCGTAACGGGGCCTACAATGAGCAGTTCTTC. Its translation: CSVDWRNGAYNEQFF.

The chain couples TRBV5-4 to TRBJ1-2, with a tentative D call TRBD1 (5 bases). The germline CDR1 and CDR2 sequences are SGHNT and YYREEE (reference sequence). The CDR3 covers 16 residues. V shed 4 bases and J shed 2 bases, with 18 bases lying between them. For the CDR3, the DNA is TGTGCCAGCAGCCAAGAGGGGCCGGGAGCCAACTATGGCTACACCTTC. Translated, it gives CASSQEGPGANYGYTF. Filled out from reference TRBV5-4 and TRBJ1-2, the complete variable domain reads ETGVTQSPTHLIKTRGQQVTLRCSSQSGHNTVSWYQQALGQGPQFIFQYYREEENGRGNFPPRFSGLQFPNYSSELNVNALELDDSALYLCASSQEGPGANYGYTFGSGTRLTVV.

Details on this clone: The same CDR3 arises from other DNA sequences in this sample as well. This chain joins TRBV30 and TRBJ2-1, with TRBD2 matching over 13 bases. With 4 bases clipped from V and 3 bases from J, the junction kept 3 bases outside the gene matches. CDR1 is GTSNPN, CDR2 SVGIG, per germline (reference sequence). The CDR3 is 15 residues long. The CDR3 here is CAWTRTSGSYNEQFF. The CDR3 DNA follows: TGTGCCTGGACCCGGACTAGCGGGAGCTACAATGAGCAGTTCTTC.